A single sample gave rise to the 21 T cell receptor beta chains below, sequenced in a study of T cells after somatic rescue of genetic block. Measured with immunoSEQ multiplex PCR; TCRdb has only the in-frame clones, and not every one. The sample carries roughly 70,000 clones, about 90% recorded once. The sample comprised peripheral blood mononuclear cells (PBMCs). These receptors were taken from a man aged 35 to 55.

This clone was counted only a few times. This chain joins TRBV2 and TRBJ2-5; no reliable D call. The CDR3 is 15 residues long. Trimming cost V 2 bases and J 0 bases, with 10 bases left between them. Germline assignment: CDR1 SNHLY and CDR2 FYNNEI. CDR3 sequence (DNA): TGTGCCAGCAGTGAATGGCGTGACAACCAAGAGACCCAGTACTTC. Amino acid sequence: CASSEWRDNQETQYF.

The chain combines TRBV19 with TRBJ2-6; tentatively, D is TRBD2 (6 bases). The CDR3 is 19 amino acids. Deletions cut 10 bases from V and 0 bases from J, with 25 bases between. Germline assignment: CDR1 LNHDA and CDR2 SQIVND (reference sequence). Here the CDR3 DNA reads TGTGCCACCCTATCGGGACTTCAGGACACCTACTCTGGGGCCAACGTCCTGACTTTC. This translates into CATLSGLQDTYSGANVLTF. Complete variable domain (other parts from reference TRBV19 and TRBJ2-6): DGGITQSPKYLFRKEGQNVTLSCEQNLNHDAMYWYRQDPGQGLRLIYYSQIVNDFQKGDIAEGYSVSREKKESFPLTVTSAQKNPTAFYLCATLSGLQDTYSGANVLTFGAGSRLTVL.

The CDR3 loop reads CASSGSRGFTGELFF. In DNA, the CDR3 is TGTGCCAGCAGCGGGAGCCGGGGGTTCACCGGGGAGCTGTTTTTT. The chain recombines TRBV11-1 with TRBJ2-2, with D possibly being TRBD2 (6 bases). The CDR3 spans 15 residues. CDR1 is SGHAT, CDR2 FQDESV, per germline (reference sequence). V was cut by 5 bases and J by 4 bases, with 14 bases left in between.

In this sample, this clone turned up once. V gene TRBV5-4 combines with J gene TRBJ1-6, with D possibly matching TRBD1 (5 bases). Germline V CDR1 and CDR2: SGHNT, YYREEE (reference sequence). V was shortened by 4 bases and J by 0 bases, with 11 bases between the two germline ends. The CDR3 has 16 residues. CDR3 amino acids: CASSRSGSSYNSPLHF. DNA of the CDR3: TGTGCCAGCAGCCGTTCAGGGAGCTCCTATAATTCACCCCTCCACTTT. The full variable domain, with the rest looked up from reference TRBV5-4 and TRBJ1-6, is ETGVTQSPTHLIKTRGQQVTLRCSSQSGHNTVSWYQQALGQGPQFIFQYYREEENGRGNFPPRFSGLQFPNYSSELNVNALELDDSALYLCASSRSGSSYNSPLHFGNGTRLTVT.

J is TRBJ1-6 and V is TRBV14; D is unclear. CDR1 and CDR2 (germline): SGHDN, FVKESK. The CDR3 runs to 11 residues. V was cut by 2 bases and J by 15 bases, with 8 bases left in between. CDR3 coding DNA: TGTGCCAGCAGCCAAACCCTCATCCTCCACTTT. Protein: CASSQTLILHF. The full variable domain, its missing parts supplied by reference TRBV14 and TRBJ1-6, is EAGVTQFPSHSVIEKGQTVTLRCDPISGHDNLYWYRRVMGKEIKFLLHFVKESKQDESGMPNNRFLAERTGGTYSTLKVQPAELEDSGVYFCASSQTLILHFGNGTRLTVT.

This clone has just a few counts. The CDR3 loop is CASSIDWGAGNQPQHF. The DNA for the CDR3 is TGTGCCAGTAGTATAGATTGGGGGGCTGGCAATCAGCCCCAGCATTTT. V and J are TRBV19 and TRBJ1-5; a weak D match, TRBD1 (6 bases). Germline V CDR1 and CDR2: LNHDA, SQIVND (reference sequence). The germline V and J ends were trimmed by 0 bases and 2 bases, with 11 bases remaining between them. This CDR3 comprises 16 residues.

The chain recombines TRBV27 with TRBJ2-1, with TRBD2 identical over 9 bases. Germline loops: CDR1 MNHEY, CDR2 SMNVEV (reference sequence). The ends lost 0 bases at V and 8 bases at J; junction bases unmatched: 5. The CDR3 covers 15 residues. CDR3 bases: TGTGCCAGCAGTTTATCTAGCGGGGGACTTCATGAGCAGTTCTTC. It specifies CASSLSSGGLHEQFF.

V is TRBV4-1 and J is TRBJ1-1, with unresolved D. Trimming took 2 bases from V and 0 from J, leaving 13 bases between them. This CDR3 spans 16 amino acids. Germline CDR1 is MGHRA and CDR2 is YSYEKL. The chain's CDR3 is CASSQSPRAVNTEAFF. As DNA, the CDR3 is TGCGCCAGCAGCCAATCGCCCCGGGCGGTGAACACTGAAGCTTTCTTT.

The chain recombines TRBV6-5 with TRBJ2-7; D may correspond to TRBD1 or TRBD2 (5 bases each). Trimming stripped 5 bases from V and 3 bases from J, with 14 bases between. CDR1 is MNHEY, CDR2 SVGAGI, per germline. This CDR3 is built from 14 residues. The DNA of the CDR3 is TGTGCCAGCAGTAGGGACCCGTATCTCTACGAGCAGTACTTC. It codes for CASSRDPYLYEQYF.

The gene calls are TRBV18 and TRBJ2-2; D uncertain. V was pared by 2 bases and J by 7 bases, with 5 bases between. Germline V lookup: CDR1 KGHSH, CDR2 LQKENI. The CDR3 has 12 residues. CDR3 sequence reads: CASSPIGGELFF. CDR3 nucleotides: TGTGCCAGCTCACCAATAGGCGGGGAGCTGTTTTTT.

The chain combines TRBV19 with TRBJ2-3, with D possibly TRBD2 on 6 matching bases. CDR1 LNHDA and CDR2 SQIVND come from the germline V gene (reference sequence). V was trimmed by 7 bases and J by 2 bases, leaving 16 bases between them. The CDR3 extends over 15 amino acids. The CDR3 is CASKTVGGSTDTQYF. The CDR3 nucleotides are TGTGCCAGTAAAACTGTGGGGGGATCCACAGATACGCAGTATTTT.

The CDR3 region has the DNA TGTGCCAGCTCACCATACGCTGGGGACACCGGTATAGATACGCAGTATTTT. This codes for CASSPYAGDTGIDTQYF. The chain carries TRBV18 and TRBJ2-3, with D possibly TRBD1 on 6 matching bases. The CDR3 runs to 17 residues. The germline V gene encodes CDR1 KGHSH and CDR2 LQKENI. V was shortened by 2 bases and J by 5 bases, with 20 bases between the two germline ends. Full variable domain (remainder filled in from reference TRBV18 and TRBJ2-3): NAGVMQNPRHLVRRRGQEARLRCSPMKGHSHVYWYRQLPEEGLKFMVYLQKENIIDESGMPKERFSAEFPKEGPSILRIQQVVRGDSAAYFCASSPYAGDTGIDTQYFGPGTRLTVL.

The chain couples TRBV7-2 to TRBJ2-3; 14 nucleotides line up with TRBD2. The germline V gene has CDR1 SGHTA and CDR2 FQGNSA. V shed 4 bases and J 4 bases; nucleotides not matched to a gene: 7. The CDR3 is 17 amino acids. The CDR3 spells CASSSTSGRAPADTQYF. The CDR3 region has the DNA TGTGCCAGCAGCTCGACTAGCGGGAGGGCCCCAGCAGATACGCAGTATTTT.

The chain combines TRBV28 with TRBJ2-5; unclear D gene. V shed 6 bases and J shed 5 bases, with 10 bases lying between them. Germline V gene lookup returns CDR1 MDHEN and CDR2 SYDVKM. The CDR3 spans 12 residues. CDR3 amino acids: CASSWGGETQYF. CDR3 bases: TGTGCCAGCAGCTGGGGTGGGGAGACCCAGTACTTC.

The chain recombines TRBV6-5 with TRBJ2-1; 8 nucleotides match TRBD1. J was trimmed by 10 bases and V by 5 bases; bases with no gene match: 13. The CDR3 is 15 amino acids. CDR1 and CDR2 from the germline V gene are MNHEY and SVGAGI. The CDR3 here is CASSTTGALPKEQFF. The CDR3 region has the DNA TGTGCCAGCAGTACGACAGGGGCCCTTCCTAAAGAGCAGTTCTTC.

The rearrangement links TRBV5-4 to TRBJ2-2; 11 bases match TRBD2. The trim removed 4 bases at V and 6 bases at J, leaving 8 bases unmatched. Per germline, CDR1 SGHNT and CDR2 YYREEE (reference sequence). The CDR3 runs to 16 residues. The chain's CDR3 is CASSPRLAGLSGELFF. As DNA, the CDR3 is TGTGCCAGCAGCCCCAGACTAGCGGGGTTGTCCGGGGAGCTGTTTTTT. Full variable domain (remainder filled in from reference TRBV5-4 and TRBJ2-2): ETGVTQSPTHLIKTRGQQVTLRCSSQSGHNTVSWYQQALGQGPQFIFQYYREEENGRGNFPPRFSGLQFPNYSSELNVNALELDDSALYLCASSPRLAGLSGELFFGEGSRLTVL.

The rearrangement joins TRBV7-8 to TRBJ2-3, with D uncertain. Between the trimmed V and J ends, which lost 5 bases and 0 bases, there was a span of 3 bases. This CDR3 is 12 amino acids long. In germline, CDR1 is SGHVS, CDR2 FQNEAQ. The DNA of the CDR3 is TGTGCCAGCAGCGACAGCACAGATACGCAGTATTTT. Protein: CASSDSTDTQYF.

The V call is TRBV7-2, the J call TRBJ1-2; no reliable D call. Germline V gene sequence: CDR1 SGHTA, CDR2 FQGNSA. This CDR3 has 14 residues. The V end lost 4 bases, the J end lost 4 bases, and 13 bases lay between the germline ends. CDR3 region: CASSSPQDAYGYTF. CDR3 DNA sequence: TGTGCCAGCAGCTCACCCCAGGATGCCTATGGCTACACCTTC.

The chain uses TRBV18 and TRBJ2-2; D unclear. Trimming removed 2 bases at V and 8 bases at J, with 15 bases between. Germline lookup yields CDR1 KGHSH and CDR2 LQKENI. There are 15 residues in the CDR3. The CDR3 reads CASSPVLDPEGELFF. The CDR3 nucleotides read TGTGCCAGCTCACCAGTTCTGGACCCCGAGGGGGAGCTGTTTTTT.

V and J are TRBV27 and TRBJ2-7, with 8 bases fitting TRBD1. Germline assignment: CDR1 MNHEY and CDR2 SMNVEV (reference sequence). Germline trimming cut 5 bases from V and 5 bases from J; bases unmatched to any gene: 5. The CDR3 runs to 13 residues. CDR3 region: CASSTGTGNEQYF. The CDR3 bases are TGTGCCAGCAGTACCGGGACAGGCAACGAGCAGTACTTC.

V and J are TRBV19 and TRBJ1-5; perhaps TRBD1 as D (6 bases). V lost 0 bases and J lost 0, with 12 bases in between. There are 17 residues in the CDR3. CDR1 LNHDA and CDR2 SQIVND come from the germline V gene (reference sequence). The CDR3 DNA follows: TGTGCCAGTAGTATAGAGGGGGGGGCTGGTAGCAATCAGCCCCAGCATTTT. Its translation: CASSIEGGAGSNQPQHF.